This record covers a single T cell receptor (beta chain). Its antigen is unknown. Base qualities are not at hand, and no much larger clone is one base apart. What this sample's treatment or condition label stands for: in vitro stimulation with specific CMV peptide epitopes to enrich CMV-specific T cells. This sample is part of a study of T cell repertoires in cytomegalovirus infection (dated by TCRdb to the late 2010s). Some background on the complete study: Alongside well-studied HLA-B-restricted epitopes, the peptide stimulations were aimed at recently identified HLA-C-restricted CMV epitopes, whose presentation resists viral immunomodulation. Donor HLA type was relevant to the analysis, as public TCR beta signatures indicated carriage of CMV infection together with the matching HLA type. Study-wide conclusions, independent of this receptor: In both this cohort and an independent approximately 400-donor cohort, the cumulative frequency of public TCR beta family members distinguished carriers of CMV infection plus the relevant HLA type. In the ex vivo response, HLA-C-restricted CMV-specific TCR beta clonotypes were dominant, and in two of eight donors the single most frequent clonotype came from this HLA-C-restricted group.

TCRdb records Illumina HiSeq 1500 as the sequencer. TCRdb redid the processing of the public reads, applying fastp at Q25 and MiXCR, and retained in-frame beta chains. For every CDR3 protein sequence, its rows merge into one entry that carries the most common genes and DNA. Present in this sample are about 78,000 distinct CDR3 sequences, around 40% of which were seen just once. Together, the top ten hold approximately 95% of the sample. After removal of 2 bases from V and 1 base from J, the junction retains 3 bases not matched to a gene. Measured from the cysteine to the phenylalanine, the CDR3 is 14 residues long. CDR3 DNA is the only sequence kept; it has 42 bases, read in frame from the first base. CDR1 and CDR2 are drawn from the germline V gene: SGDLS, YYNGEE.

The TCR comes from a human donor in good health (CMV status not recorded). Some clones in this sample may be carry-over from other donors' samples. The chain joins TRBV9 to TRBJ2-7; TRBD1 lines up with 7 middle nucleotides. Sequenced here: CD8+ T cells from cultured PBMCs, sampled from culture after CMV antigen stimulation. The DNA is as follows: TGTGCCAGCAGCGTGTGGGACAGTTCCTACGAGCAGTACTTC. This encodes CASSVWDSSYEQYF.